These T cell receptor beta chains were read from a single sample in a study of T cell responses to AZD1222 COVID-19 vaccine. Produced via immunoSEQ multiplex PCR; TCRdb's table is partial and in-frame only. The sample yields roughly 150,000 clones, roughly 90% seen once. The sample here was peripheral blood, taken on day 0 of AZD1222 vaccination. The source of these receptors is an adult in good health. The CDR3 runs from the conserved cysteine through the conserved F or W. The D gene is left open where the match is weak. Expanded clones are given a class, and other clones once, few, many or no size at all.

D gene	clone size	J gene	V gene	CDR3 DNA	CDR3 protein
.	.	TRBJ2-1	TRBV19	TGTGCCAGTTCCCCGAGCGTGCAGGGAGACAATGAGCAGTTCTTC	CASSPSVQGDNEQFF
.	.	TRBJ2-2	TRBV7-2	TGTGCCAGCAGCTGGGGCGGCACCGGGGAGCTGTTTTTT	CASSWGGTGELFF
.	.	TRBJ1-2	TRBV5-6	TGTGCCAGCAGCCCGGGACGGGTTTCTACATATGGCTACACCTTC	CASSPGRVSTYGYTF
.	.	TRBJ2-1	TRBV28	TGTGCCAGCAGGCGCCCCCCCGGGGCTAATGAGCAGTTCTTC	CASRRPPGANEQFF
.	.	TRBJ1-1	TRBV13	TGTGCCAGCAGGGACAACGGGGGAGCAGAAGCTTTCTTT	CASRDNGGAEAFF
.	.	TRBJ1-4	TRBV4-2	TGTGCCAGCAGCCCAAAGGGACCCGGACACGAATCCAAAGGGGGTGAAAAACTGTTTTTT	CASSPKGPGHESKGGEKLFF
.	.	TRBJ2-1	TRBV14	TGTGCCAGCAGCCAAGGGCGGGAACCCTACAATGAGCAGTTCTTC	CASSQGREPYNEQFF
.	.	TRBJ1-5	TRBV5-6	TGTGCCAGCAGCTTCCCAGGACAGCCCCAGCATTTT	CASSFPGQPQHF
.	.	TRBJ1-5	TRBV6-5	TGTGCCAGCGCCCCCGTGAATAGCAATCAGCCCCAGCATTTT	CASAPVNSNQPQHF
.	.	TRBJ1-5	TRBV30	TGTGCCTGGAGTCGTACCTATAGCAATCAGCCCCAGCATTTT	CAWSRTYSNQPQHF
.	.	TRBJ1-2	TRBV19	TGTGCCAGTAGTCCCCACTATTACCGGGACTATGGCTACACCTTC	CASSPHYYRDYGYTF
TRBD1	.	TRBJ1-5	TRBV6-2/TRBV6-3	TGTGCCAGCAGTTACTCGAGGTCGGAGATTGACAGGGCTAATCAGCCCCAGCATTTT	CASSYSRSEIDRANQPQHF
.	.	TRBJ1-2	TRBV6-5	TGTGCCACCGGATGGGGGCCTACGTATGGCTACACCTTC	CATGWGPTYGYTF
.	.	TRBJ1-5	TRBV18	TGTGCCACTCACGGCAGAAATAGCAATCAGCCCCAGCATTTT	CATHGRNSNQPQHF
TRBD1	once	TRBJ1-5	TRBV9	TGTGCCAGCAGCTTGACAGGGACAGGACAGTCCCAGCATTTT	CASSLTGTGQSQHF
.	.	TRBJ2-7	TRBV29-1	TGCAGCGTTCTCCCTACGGATTCCTACGAGCAGTACTTC	CSVLPTDSYEQYF
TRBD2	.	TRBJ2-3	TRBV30	TGTGCCTGGAGTGTACTAGCGGTAACAGATACGCAGTATTTT	CAWSVLAVTDTQYF
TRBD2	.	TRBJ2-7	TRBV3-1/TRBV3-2	TGTGCCAGCAGCCAAGAGCAGCGCGGGGGGGCCAGGGGTGAGCAGTACTTC	CASSQEQRGGARGEQYF
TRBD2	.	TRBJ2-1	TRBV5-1	TGCGCCAGCAGCCAAGCCGGGACTAGCGTGAGGCAGTTCTTC	CASSQAGTSVRQFF
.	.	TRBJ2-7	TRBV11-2	TGTGCCCGCAGCTTGCGGGGGGGGAGGACAGGGGACTACGAGCAGTACTTC	CARSLRGGRTGDYEQYF
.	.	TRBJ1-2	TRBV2	TGTGCCAGCAGTGATGGGCAGGGAGATAACTATGGCTACACCTTC	CASSDGQGDNYGYTF